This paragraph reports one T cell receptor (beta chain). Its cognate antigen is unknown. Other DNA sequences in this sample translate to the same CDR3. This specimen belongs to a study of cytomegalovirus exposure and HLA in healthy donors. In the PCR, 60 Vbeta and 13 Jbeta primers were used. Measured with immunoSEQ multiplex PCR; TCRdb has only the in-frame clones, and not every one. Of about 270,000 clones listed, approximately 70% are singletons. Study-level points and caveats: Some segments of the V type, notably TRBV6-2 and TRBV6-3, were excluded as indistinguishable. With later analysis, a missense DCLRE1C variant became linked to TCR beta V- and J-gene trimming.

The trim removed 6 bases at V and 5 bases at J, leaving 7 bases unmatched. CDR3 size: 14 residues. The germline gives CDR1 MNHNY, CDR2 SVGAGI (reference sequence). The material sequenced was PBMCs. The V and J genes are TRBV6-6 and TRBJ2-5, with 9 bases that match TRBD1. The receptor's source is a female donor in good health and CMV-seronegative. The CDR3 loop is CASSPTGGGETQYF. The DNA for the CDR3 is TGTGCCAGCAGCCCAACAGGGGGCGGGGAGACCCAGTACTTC.